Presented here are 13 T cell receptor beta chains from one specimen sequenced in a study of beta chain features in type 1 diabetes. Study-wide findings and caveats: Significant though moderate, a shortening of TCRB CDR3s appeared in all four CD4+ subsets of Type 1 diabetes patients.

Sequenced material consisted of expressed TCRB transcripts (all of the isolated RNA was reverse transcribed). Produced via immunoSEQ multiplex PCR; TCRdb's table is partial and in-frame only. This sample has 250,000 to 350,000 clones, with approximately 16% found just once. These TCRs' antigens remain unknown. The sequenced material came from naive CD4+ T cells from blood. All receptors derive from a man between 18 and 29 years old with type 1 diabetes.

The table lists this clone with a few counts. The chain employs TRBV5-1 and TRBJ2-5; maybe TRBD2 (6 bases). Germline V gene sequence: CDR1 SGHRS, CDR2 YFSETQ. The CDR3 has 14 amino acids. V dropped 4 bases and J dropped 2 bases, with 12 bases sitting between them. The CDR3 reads CASSGGNYQETQYF. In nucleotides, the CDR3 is TGCGCCAGCAGCGGCGGGAATTATCAAGAGACCCAGTACTTC.

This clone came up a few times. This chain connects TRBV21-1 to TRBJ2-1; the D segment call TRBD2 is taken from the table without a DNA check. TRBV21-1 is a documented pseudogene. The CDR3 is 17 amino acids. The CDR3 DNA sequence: TGTGCCAGCAGCAAAGGGACTAGCGGGAGTCCCTACAATGAGCAGTTCTTC. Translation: CASSKGTSGSPYNEQFF.

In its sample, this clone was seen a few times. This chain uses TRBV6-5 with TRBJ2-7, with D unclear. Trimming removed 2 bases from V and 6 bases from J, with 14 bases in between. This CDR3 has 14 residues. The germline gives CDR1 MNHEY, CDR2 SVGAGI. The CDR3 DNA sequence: TGTGCCAGCAGTTACCCGACCGGCGGCGCCGAGCAGTACTTC. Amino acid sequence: CASSYPTGGAEQYF.

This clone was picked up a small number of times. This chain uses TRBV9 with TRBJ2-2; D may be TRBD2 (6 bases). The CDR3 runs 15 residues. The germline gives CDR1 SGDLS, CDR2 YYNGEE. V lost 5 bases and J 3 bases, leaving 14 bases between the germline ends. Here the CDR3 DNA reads TGTGCCAGCAGAGGCGGGGTGACGGACACCGGGGAGCTGTTTTTT. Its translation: CASRGGVTDTGELFF.

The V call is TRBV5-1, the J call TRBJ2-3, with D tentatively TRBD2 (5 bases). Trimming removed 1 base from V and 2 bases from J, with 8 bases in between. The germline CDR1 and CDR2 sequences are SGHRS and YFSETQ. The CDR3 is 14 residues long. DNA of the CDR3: TGCGCCAGCAGCTTGTCGGAGGCCACAGATACGCAGTATTTT. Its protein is CASSLSEATDTQYF.

The CDR3 DNA reads as TGTGCCAGCAGCTCGGACAGGGGGGTTGTGGAGACCCAGTACTTC. It encodes CASSSDRGVVETQYF. The genes are TRBV5-4 and TRBJ2-5; 10 bases agree with TRBD1. CDR3 length equals 15 residues. The V segment lost 3 bases and the J segment 5 bases; nucleotides outside the gene matches: 7. Germline V gives CDR1 SGHNT, CDR2 YYREEE (reference sequence).

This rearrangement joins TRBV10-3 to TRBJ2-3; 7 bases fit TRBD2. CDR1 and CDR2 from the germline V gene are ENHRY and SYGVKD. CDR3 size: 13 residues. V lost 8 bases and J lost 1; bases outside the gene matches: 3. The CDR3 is CAIAAGGTDTQYF. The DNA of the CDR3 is TGTGCCATCGCGGCGGGGGGCACAGATACGCAGTATTTT.

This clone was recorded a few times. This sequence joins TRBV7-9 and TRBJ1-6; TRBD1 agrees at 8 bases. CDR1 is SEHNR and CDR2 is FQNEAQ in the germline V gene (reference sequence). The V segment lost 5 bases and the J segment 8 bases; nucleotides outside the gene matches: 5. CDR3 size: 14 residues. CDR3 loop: CASSRQGLDSPLHF. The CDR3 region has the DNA TGTGCCAGCAGCAGACAGGGGCTAGATTCACCCCTCCACTTT.

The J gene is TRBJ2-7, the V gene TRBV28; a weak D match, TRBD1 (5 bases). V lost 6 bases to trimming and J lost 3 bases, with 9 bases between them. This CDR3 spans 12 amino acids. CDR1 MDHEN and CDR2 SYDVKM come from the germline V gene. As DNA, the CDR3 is TGTGCCAGCAGAATACAGGACTACGAGCAGTACTTC. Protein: CASRIQDYEQYF. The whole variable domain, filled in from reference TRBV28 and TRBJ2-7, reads DVKVTQSSRYLVKRTGEKVFLECVQDMDHENMFWYRQDPGLGLRLIYFSYDVKMKEKGDIPEGYSVSREKKERFSLILESASTNQTSMYLCASRIQDYEQYFGPGTRLTVT.

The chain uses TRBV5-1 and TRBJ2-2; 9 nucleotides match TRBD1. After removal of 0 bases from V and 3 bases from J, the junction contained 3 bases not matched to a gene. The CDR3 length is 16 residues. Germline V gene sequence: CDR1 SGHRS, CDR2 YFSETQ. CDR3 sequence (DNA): TGCGCCAGCAGCTTGGGGGACAGGGTACACACCGGGGAGCTGTTTTTT. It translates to CASSLGDRVHTGELFF.

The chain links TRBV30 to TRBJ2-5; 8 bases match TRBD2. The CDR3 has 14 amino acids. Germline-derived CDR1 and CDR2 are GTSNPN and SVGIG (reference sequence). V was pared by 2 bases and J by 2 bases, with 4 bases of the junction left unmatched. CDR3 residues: CAWSRTSLQETQYF. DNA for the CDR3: TGTGCCTGGAGTCGGACTAGCCTACAAGAGACCCAGTACTTC. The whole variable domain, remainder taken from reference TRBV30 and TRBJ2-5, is SQTIHQWPATLVQPVGSPLSLECTVEGTSNPNLYWYRQAAGRGLQLLFYSVGIGQISSEVPQNLSASRPQDRQFILSSKKLLLSDSGFYLCAWSRTSLQETQYFGPGTRLLVL.

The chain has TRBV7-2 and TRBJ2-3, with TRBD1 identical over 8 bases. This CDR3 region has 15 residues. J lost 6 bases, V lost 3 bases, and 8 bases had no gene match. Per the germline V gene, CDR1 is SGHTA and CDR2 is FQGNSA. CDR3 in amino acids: CASSFRKQGADTQYF. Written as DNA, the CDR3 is TGTGCCAGCAGCTTCCGAAAGCAGGGGGCGGATACGCAGTATTTT.

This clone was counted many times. CDR3: CASSQPSGIWVQEQFF. The DNA for the CDR3 is TGCGCCAGCAGTCAACCCAGCGGGATCTGGGTCCAAGAGCAGTTCTTC. This rearrangement joins TRBV23-1 to TRBJ2-1, with 7 bases lining up with TRBD2. TRBV23-1 is identified as an open reading frame with a role that is uncertain. Trimming removed 2 bases from V and 10 bases from J; junction bases left unmatched: 14. CDR3 length: 16 residues.